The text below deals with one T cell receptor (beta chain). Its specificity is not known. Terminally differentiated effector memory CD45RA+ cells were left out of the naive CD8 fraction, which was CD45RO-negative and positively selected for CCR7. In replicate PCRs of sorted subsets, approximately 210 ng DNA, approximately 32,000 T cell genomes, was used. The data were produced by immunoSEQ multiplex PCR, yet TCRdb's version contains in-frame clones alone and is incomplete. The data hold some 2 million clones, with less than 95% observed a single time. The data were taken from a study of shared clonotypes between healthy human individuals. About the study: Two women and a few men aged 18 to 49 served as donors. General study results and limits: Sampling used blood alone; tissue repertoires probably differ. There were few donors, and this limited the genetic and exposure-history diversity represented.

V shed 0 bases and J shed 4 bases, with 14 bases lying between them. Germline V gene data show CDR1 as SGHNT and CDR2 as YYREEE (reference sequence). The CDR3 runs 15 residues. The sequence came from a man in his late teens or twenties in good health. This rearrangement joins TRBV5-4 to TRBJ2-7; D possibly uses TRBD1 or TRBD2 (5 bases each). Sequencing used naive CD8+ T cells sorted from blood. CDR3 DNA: TGTGCCAGCAGCTTGGACGGGGCAGGAGGTTACGAGCAGTACTTC. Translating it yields CASSLDGAGGYEQYF.